Listed below are T cell receptor beta chains from one sample, sequenced in a study of regulatory T cells in long-lasting Graves disease. TCRdb redid the calling of the multiplex PCR reads with MiXCR, one entry per CDR3 protein. The sample has roughly 610,000 distinct CDR3 sequences; about 16% are singletons. These same records also appear under a second study, on T cells in Graves' hyperthyroidism and ophthalmopathy.

The specimen was peripheral blood mononuclear cells (PBMCs), collected at new diagnosis, from a patient treated with antithyroid drugs. These TCRs come from a woman younger than 45 with Graves disease. Both conserved end residues are part of each CDR3. D genes are given only for firm matches. The size entry is marked missing in some rows and otherwise reads once, few, many or a size class.

j_call | v_call | d_call | clone_size | cdr3_nt | cdr3_aa
TRBJ1-1 | TRBV2 | TRBD1 | many | TGTGCCAGCACCAGGGGGAAGAACACTGAAGCTTTCTTT | CASTRGKNTEAFF
TRBJ2-5 | TRBV28 | - | many | TGTGCAAGCAAGGTCGAAGAGACCCAGTACTTC | CASKVEETQYF
TRBJ2-1 | TRBV2 | TRBD2 | many | TGTGCCAGCAGTGAACATCCTCCGGGACTAGGGACGCTCACCTCCCGCAATGAGCAGTTCTTC | CASSEHPPGLGTLTSRNEQFF
TRBJ1-4 | TRBV27 | - | few | TGTGCCAGCAGTTCCTTTGGGGCGGGTAATGAAAAACTGTTTTTT | CASSSFGAGNEKLFF
TRBJ2-3 | TRBV5-1 | TRBD1 | few | TGCGCCAGCAGCACTGACAGGGCTTGGAATACGCAGTATTTT | CASSTDRAWNTQYF
TRBJ1-2 | TRBV29-1 | - | - | TGCAGCGTTGTTGGGGGGGGAGGCTACACCTTC | CSVVGGGGYTF
TRBJ2-7 | TRBV12-3/TRBV12-4 | TRBD2 | few | TGTGCCAGCAGCCGAACTAGCGGAAATTCCTACGAGCAGTACTTC | CASSRTSGNSYEQYF
TRBJ2-1 | TRBV29-1 | - | once | TGCAGCGTTGCGAAGGGTAGCGATGAGCAGTTCTTC | CSVAKGSDEQFF
TRBJ2-1 | TRBV7-3 | - | few | TGTGCCAGCAGCCAGGGGACTACGGGCAATGAGCAGTTCTTC | CASSQGTTGNEQFF
TRBJ1-5 | TRBV9 | - | few | TGTGCCAGCAGTCCTACAGGGAGTAGTCAGCCCCAGCATTTT | CASSPTGSSQPQHF
TRBJ2-2 | TRBV2 | - | many | TGTGCCAGCAGGGGAGGGACAGCGAACACCGGGGAGCTGTTTTTT | CASRGGTANTGELFF
TRBJ2-5 | TRBV20-1 | TRBD1 | many | TGCAGTGCTAGCATGTGGGACAGGGCACGAGAGACCCAGTACTTC | CSASMWDRARETQYF
TRBJ1-5 | TRBV18 | - | few | TGTGCCAGCTCACTGGACAGTTCCCGTCATCAGCCCCAGCATTTT | CASSLDSSRHQPQHF
TRBJ1-1 | TRBV28 | - | many | TGTGCCAGCACCCTCCCAGCACTCAAGCAAGCTTTCTTT | CASTLPALKQAFF
TRBJ1-5 | TRBV20-1 | - | few | TGCAGTGCTCCGGAGCTGGGTCAGCCCCAGCATTTT | CSAPELGQPQHF
TRBJ2-7 | TRBV28 | TRBD2 | many | TGTGCCAGCAGTCGGATCACTAGCGGGAGGGCGGTCGAGCAGTACTTC | CASSRITSGRAVEQYF
TRBJ2-7 | TRBV2 | TRBD1 | - | TGTGCCAGCGGGGGACAGGAGAGCTCCTACGAGCAGTACTTC | CASGGQESSYEQYF
TRBJ1-1 | TRBV5-1 | TRBD1 | many | TGCGCCACCAGGAGGTCGACAGGGGGAGCGCCAGAAGCTTTCTTT | CATRRSTGGAPEAFF
TRBJ1-5 | TRBV28 | - | many | TGTGCCAGCAGTATGTCAGGGATAGGCAATCAGCCCCAGCATTTT | CASSMSGIGNQPQHF
TRBJ1-1 | TRBV5-4 | - | few | TGTGCCAGCAGCTTGGACAGTCCGAACACTGAAGCTTTCTTT | CASSLDSPNTEAFF